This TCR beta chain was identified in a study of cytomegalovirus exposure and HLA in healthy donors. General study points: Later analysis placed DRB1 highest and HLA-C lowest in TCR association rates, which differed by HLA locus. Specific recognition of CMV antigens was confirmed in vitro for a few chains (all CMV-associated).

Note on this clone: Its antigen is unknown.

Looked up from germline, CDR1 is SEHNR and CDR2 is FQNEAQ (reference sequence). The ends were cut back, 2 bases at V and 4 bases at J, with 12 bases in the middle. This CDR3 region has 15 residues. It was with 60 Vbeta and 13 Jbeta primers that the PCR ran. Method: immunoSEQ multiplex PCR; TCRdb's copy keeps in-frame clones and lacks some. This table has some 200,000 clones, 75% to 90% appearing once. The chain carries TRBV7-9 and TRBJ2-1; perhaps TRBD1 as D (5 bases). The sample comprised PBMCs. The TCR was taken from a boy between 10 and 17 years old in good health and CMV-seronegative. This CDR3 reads CASSLMRQLYNEQFF. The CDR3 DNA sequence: TGTGCCAGCAGCTTAATGAGACAGCTTTACAATGAGCAGTTCTTC.